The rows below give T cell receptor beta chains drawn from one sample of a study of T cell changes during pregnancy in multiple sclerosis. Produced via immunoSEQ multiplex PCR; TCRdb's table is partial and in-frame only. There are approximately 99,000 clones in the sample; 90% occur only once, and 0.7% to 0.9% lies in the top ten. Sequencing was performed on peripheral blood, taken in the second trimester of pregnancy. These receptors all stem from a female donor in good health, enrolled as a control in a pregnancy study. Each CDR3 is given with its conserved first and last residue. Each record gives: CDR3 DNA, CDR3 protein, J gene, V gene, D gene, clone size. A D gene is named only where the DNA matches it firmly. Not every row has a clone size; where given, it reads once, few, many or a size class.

TGTGCTAGTGGTTTGCGAGGGGGCTCCTACAATGAGCAGTTCTTC CASGLRGGSYNEQFF TRBJ2-1 TRBV12-5 NA once
TGTGCCAGCAGCCCCCCCAGCGGGGGTAGGGAGACCCAGTACTTC CASSPPSGGRETQYF TRBJ2-5 TRBV7-9 TRBD2 NA
TGTGCCACCAGCCCAAAGAGCAGGGCCAACTATGGCTACACCTTC CATSPKSRANYGYTF TRBJ1-2 TRBV15 NA NA
TGTGCCAGCAGCTCCCGACTAGCGGGGGATCTAGAGACCCAGTACTTC CASSSRLAGDLETQYF TRBJ2-5 TRBV7-6 TRBD2 NA
TGTGCCAGCAGTGATAAGTTCGGCACAGCTATCTATGACGAGCAGTACTTC CASSDKFGTAIYDEQYF TRBJ2-7 TRBV25-1 NA NA
TGTGCCAGCAGCCCCCTATTGCGGAGATCTGACAATGAGCAGTTCTTC CASSPLLRRSDNEQFF TRBJ2-1 TRBV7-9 NA NA
TGTGCCAGCAGCTACTCGGGGACAGCTAAAGACTACGAGCAGTACTTC CASSYSGTAKDYEQYF TRBJ2-7 TRBV7-2 TRBD1 NA
TGTGCCAGTACTGGGAGGGACAAACCCTACGAGCAGTACTTC CASTGRDKPYEQYF TRBJ2-7 TRBV19 NA NA
TGTGCCAGCACCCCCAGACAGGGTTTGAGCGAGCAGTACTTC CASTPRQGLSEQYF TRBJ2-7 TRBV2 TRBD1 NA
TGCGCCAGCAGCTTGAATTCAGGGGGCGAACAGCCCCAGCATTTT CASSLNSGGEQPQHF TRBJ1-5 TRBV5-1 TRBD1 NA
TGTGCCACCAACCCGGGACAGGGGACCGAGCAGTACTTC CATNPGQGTEQYF TRBJ2-7 TRBV6-6 TRBD1 NA
TGTGCCAGCAGAAAGGGACAGATGAGGGAGACCCAGTACTTC CASRKGQMRETQYF TRBJ2-5 TRBV6-5 TRBD1 NA
TGTGCCAGCAGCACCTCCGGGACTTTTGATACGCAGTATTTT CASSTSGTFDTQYF TRBJ2-3 TRBV7-8 NA NA
TGTGCCAGCTCACCACGGTCCGGGACAGGCTTTTACGAGCAGTACTTC CASSPRSGTGFYEQYF TRBJ2-7 TRBV18 TRBD1 NA
TGTGCCAGCAGTGAATATATTCACAGGGTTGCTTTCTTT CASSEYIHRVAFF TRBJ1-1 TRBV25-1 NA NA
TGTGCCAGCAGCCTTGGACTAGCGGGAGCAGATACGCAGTATTTT CASSLGLAGADTQYF TRBJ2-3 TRBV28 TRBD2 NA
TGCGCCAGCAGCCCCGGAGGGGTCCAAGAGACCCAGTACTTC CASSPGGVQETQYF TRBJ2-5 TRBV5-1 NA NA
TGTGCCAGCAGCCCTGTTACAGGGTCGAATGAGCAGTTCTTC CASSPVTGSNEQFF TRBJ2-1 TRBV5-4 NA once
TGTGCCAGCACCCCTTCGGGAGATACGCAGTATTTT CASTPSGDTQYF TRBJ2-3 TRBV6-1 NA NA
TGTGCCAGCAGTGACTCGATTAACAGGTTAAATGGCTACACCTTC CASSDSINRLNGYTF TRBJ1-2 TRBV6-4 NA NA
TGTGCCAGCAGTCCGGGGACAATACCCCCTAACTATGGCTACACCTTC CASSPGTIPPNYGYTF TRBJ1-2 TRBV27 NA NA
TGTGCCAGCAGTGGAGGGATTACCACCCATATCAAAGGTGAAGCTTTCTTT CASSGGITTHIKGEAFF TRBJ1-1 TRBV6-1 NA once
TGTGCCAGCAGTGACGTTAATGGGCCCGCCGGGGAGCTGTTTTTT CASSDVNGPAGELFF TRBJ2-2 TRBV25-1 NA NA
TGTGCCAGCAGCTTCAGGACAGGGGGTAATGAAAAACTGTTTTTT CASSFRTGGNEKLFF TRBJ1-4 TRBV5-4 TRBD1 NA
TGCGCCAGCAGCCAGTCGGACAGGGGGAACACTGAAGCTTTCTTT CASSQSDRGNTEAFF TRBJ1-1 TRBV4-1 TRBD1 once
TGTGCCAGCAGCTCTTACACAGGGTGGAACTATGGCTACACCTTC CASSSYTGWNYGYTF TRBJ1-2 TRBV11-2 NA once
TGTGCTAGTGGTTTGGTAAGCACAGGGAACTACAATGAGCAGTTCTTC CASGLVSTGNYNEQFF TRBJ2-1 TRBV12-5 NA NA
TGTGCCAGCAGCAAAGGGAGGGACAGGGAGGGAACTAATGAAAAACTGTTTTTT CASSKGRDREGTNEKLFF TRBJ1-4 TRBV21-1 NA NA
TGTGCCAGCAGCCCAGGGGGGTATCAGCCCCAGCATTTT CASSPGGYQPQHF TRBJ1-5 TRBV6-6 TRBD1 NA
TGTGCTAGTGCGTCACAGGGTGGTCAGCCCCAGCATTTT CASASQGGQPQHF TRBJ1-5 TRBV12-5 NA few
TGTGCCAGCAGCTTGGGGGGGGTGAGTTCCTCAACACTAAACTACGAGCAGTACTTC CASSLGGVSSSTLNYEQYF TRBJ2-7 TRBV12-1 NA NA
TGTGCCAGCAGCGGGGACAGGTCTACAACCGGGGAGCTGTTTTTT CASSGDRSTTGELFF TRBJ2-2 TRBV2 TRBD1 NA
TGTGCCAGCTCCGGGGCGGGAAACCCCAATGAGCAGTTCTTC CASSGAGNPNEQFF TRBJ2-1 TRBV19 NA NA
TGTGCCAGTAGTACGACAGGGGACACTGAAGCTTTCTTT CASSTTGDTEAFF TRBJ1-1 TRBV19 TRBD1 NA
TGTGCCAGCAGTGAGTCCATCCATGGCTACACCTTC CASSESIHGYTF TRBJ1-2 TRBV2 NA NA
TGCGCCAGCAGCCTCTCCCGGACAGGGAACACTGAAGCTTTCTTT CASSLSRTGNTEAFF TRBJ1-1 TRBV4-1 TRBD1 NA
TGTGCCAGCAGCTTCCGCCCGGGACAGCGCCAGAATACGCAGTATTTT CASSFRPGQRQNTQYF TRBJ2-3 TRBV5-4 TRBD1 NA
TGCGCCAGCAGTTCCGGGACAGGGCGCGAGCAGTACTTC CASSSGTGREQYF TRBJ2-7 TRBV10-1 TRBD1 NA
TGTGCCAGCGAGGGACATCCTGAAGGGGATACGCAGTATTTT CASEGHPEGDTQYF TRBJ2-3 TRBV10-3 NA once
TGTGCCAGTAGTATCTCGCTAGCGGGAGTATACACCTACGAGCAGTACTTC CASSISLAGVYTYEQYF TRBJ2-7 TRBV19 TRBD2 NA
TGTGCCAGCAGTGGGACTAGCGGGGTCTACGAGCAGTACTTC CASSGTSGVYEQYF TRBJ2-7 TRBV7-9 TRBD2 once
TGTGCCAGCTCACCCCTTGGACAGGGAGACAATGAGCAGTTCTTC CASSPLGQGDNEQFF TRBJ2-1 TRBV18 TRBD1 NA
TGTGCCAGCAGCCTACACGGGGTGGTTAGCTATGGCTACACCTTC CASSLHGVVSYGYTF TRBJ1-2 TRBV6-5 NA NA
TGCGCCAGCAGCTTGGACGGCGGAGGAGTGAACACTGAAGCTTTCTTT CASSLDGGGVNTEAFF TRBJ1-1 TRBV5-1 NA NA
TGTGCCAGCAGTTACTCGAGAGACAGGGTCTACGAGCAGTACTTC CASSYSRDRVYEQYF TRBJ2-7 TRBV6-7 TRBD1 NA
TGTGCCACCAGCAGAGACATAGCCTACGAGCAGTACTTC CATSRDIAYEQYF TRBJ2-7 TRBV15 NA NA
TGTGCCAGCTCATCGGGACAGGGCACAGATACGCAGTATTTT CASSSGQGTDTQYF TRBJ2-3 TRBV18 TRBD1 NA
TGCGCCAGCAGCTTGGGGACAGGGGCTGAAAAACTGTTTTTT CASSLGTGAEKLFF TRBJ1-4 TRBV5-1 TRBD1 NA
TGTGCCAGCAGTTTATCGACGAACAGGGGTTCGGGGGGCTACACCTTC CASSLSTNRGSGGYTF TRBJ1-2 TRBV27 TRBD1 NA